This paragraph covers one T cell receptor beta chain sequence. Its cognate antigen is unknown. The treatment here: randomized to nivolumab then ipilimumab (arm A) or the reverse (arm B). No patient had prior DNA-damaging chemotherapy. The method was immunoSEQ multiplex PCR; TCRdb's version includes in-frame clones alone and lacks a portion of them. This sample has 13,000 or so clones; roughly 23% occur once, and the top ten carry approximately 6.6%. This specimen belongs to a study of sequential checkpoint blockade in melanoma. Study details: TCRβ was sequenced from DNA of 90 or so pretreatment tumors. Under 25 patients had matched tumor biopsies before treatment and at week 13 after nivolumab or ipilimumab alone.

Study conclusions and caveats: For nivolumab-first patients, baseline tumor clonality was associated with response.

The V end lost 8 bases, the J end lost 4 bases, and 16 bases lay between the germline ends. The CDR3 has 14 residues. The sample consisted of tumor tissue (inferred from file names), taken from a patient given nivolumab and ipilimumab in sequence. The receptor's source is a human donor with melanoma. V gene TRBV23-1 combines with J gene TRBJ2-3; D remains ambiguous. TRBV23-1 is filed as an ORF, its function uncertain. The CDR3 sequence: CASGEGLMADTQYF. Here the CDR3 DNA reads TGCGCCAGCGGGGAAGGGCTGATGGCAGATACGCAGTATTTT.